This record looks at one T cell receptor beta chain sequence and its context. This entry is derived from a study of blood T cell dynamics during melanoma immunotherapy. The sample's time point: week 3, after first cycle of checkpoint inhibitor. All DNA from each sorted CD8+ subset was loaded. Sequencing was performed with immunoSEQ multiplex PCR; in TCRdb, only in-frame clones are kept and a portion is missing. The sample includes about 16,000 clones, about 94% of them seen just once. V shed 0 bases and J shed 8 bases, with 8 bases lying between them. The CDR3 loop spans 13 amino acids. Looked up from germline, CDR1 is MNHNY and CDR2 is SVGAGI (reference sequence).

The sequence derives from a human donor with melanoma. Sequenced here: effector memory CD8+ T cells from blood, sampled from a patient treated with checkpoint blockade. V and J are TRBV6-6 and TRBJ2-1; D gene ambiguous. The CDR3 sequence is CASSYSNVDEQFF. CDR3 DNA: TGTGCCAGCAGTTACTCGAACGTGGATGAGCAGTTCTTC.